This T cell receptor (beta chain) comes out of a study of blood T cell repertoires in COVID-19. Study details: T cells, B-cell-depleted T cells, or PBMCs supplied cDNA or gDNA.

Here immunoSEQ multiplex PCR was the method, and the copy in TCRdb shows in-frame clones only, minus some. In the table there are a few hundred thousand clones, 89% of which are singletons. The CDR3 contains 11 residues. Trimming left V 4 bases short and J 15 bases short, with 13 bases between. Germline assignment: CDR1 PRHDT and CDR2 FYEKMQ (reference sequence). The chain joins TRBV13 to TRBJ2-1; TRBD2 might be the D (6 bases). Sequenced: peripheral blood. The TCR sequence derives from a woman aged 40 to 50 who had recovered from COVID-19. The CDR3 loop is CASSWVADRFF. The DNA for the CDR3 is TGTGCCAGCAGCTGGGTAGCGGATAGGTTCTTC.